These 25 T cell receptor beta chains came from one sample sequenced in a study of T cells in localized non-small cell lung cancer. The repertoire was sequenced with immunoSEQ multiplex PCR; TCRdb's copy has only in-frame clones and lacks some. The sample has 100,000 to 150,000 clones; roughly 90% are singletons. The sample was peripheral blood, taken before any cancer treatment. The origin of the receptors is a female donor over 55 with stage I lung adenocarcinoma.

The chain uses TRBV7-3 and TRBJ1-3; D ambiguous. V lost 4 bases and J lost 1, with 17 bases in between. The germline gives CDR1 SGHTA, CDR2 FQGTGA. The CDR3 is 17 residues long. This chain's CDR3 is CASSSPGSGKSGNTIYF. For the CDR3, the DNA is TGTGCCAGCAGCTCCCCGGGATCCGGGAAGTCTGGAAACACCATATATTTT.

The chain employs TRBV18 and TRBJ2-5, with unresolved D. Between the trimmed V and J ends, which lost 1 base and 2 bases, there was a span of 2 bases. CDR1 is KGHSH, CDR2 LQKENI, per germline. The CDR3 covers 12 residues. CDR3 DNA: TGTGCCAGCTCACCACAGCAAGAGACCCAGTACTTC. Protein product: CASSPQQETQYF.

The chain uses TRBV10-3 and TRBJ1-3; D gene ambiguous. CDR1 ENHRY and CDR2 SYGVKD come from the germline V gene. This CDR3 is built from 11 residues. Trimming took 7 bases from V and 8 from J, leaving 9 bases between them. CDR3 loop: CAITGLDTIYF. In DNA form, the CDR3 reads TGTGCCATCACAGGTCTGGACACCATATATTTT.

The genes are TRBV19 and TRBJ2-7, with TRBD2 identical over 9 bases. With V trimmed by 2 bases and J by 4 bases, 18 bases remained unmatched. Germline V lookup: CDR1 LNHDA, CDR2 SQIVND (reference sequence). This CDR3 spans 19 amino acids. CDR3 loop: CASSISGLNWREGLYEQYF. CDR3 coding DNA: TGTGCCAGTAGTATATCGGGGTTAAATTGGCGGGAGGGCCTGTACGAGCAGTACTTC.

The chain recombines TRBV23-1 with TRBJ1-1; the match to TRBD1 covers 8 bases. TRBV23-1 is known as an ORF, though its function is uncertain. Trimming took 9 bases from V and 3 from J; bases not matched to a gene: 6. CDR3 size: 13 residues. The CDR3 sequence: CARATGEYTEAFF. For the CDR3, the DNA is TGCGCCAGGGCGACAGGGGAGTACACTGAAGCTTTCTTT.

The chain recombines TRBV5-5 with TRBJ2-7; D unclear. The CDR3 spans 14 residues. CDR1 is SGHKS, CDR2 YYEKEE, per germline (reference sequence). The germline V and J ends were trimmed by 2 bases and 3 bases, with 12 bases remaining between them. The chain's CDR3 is CASSFGQIIYEQYF. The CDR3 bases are TGTGCCAGCAGCTTTGGGCAGATCATCTACGAGCAGTACTTC.

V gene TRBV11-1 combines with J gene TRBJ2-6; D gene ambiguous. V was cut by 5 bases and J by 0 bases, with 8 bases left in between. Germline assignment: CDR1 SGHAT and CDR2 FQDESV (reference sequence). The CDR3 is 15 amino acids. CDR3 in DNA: TGTGCCAGCAGCCCAAGGATCTCTGGGGCCAACGTCCTGACTTTC. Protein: CASSPRISGANVLTF.

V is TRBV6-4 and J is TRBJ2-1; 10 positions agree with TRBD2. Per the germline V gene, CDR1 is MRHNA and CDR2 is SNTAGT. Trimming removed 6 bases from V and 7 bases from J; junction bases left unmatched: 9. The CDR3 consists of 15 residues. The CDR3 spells CASSQASGSGNEQFF. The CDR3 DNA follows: TGTGCCAGCAGCCAGGCTAGCGGGAGTGGAAATGAGCAGTTCTTC.

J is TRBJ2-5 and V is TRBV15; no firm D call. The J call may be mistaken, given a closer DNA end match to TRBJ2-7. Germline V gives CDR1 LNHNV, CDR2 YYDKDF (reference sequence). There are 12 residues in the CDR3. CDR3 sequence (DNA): TGTGCCACAACGGACGCGCGCTACGAGCAGTACTTC. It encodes CATTDARYEQYF.

The CDR3, as DNA: TGTGCCAGCAGCCAGGGCGGTGTGGGACAGACCTCCTCCTACAATGAGCAGTTCTTC. This encodes CASSQGGVGQTSSYNEQFF. J is TRBJ2-1 and V is TRBV7-9, with TRBD1 matching 7 bases. Germline V CDR1 and CDR2: SEHNR, FQNEAQ (reference sequence). CDR3 length equals 19 residues. V lost 5 bases and J lost 0; bases outside the gene matches: 16.

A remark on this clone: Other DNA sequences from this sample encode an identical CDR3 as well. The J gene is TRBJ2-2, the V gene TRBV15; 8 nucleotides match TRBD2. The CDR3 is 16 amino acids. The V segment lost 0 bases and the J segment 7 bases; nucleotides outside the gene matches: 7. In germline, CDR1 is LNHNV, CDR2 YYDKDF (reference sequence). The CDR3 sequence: CATSRDREGPGGELFF. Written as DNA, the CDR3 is TGTGCCACCAGCAGAGACCGGGAGGGCCCGGGCGGGGAGCTGTTTTTT. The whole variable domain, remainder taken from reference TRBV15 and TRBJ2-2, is DAMVIQNPRYQVTQFGKPVTLSCSQTLNHNVMYWYQQKSSQAPKLLFHYYDKDFNNEADTPDNFQSRRPNTSFCFLDIRSPGLGDTAMYLCATSRDREGPGGELFFGEGSRLTVL.

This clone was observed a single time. This CDR3 is CASSLDGQMNTEAFF. The CDR3 nucleotides read TGCGCCAGCAGCTTGGATGGACAGATGAACACTGAAGCTTTCTTT. This chain uses TRBV5-1 with TRBJ1-1, with D possibly TRBD1 on 6 matching bases. Germline V gives CDR1 SGHRS, CDR2 YFSETQ. V lost 0 bases and J 0 bases, leaving 9 bases between the germline ends. This CDR3 is built from 15 residues.

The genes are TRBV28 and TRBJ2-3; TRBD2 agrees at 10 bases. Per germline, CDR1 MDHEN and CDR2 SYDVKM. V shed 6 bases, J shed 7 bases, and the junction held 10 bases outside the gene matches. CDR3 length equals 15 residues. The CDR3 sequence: CASSDVGLAVYTQYF. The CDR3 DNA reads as TGTGCCAGCAGCGATGTCGGACTAGCGGTCTATACGCAGTATTTT.

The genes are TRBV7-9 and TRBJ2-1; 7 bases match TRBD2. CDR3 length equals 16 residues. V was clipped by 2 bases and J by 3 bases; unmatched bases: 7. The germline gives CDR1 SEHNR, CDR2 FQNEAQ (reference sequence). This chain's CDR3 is CASSLWEGGNYNEQFF. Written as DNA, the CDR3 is TGTGCCAGCAGCTTATGGGAGGGAGGGAACTACAATGAGCAGTTCTTC.

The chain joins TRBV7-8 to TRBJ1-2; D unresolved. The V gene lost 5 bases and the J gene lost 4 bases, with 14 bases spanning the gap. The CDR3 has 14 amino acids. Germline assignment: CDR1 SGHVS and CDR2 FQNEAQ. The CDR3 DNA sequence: TGTGCCAGCAGCACCTTACAGACCTCCTATGGCTACACCTTC. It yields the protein CASSTLQTSYGYTF.

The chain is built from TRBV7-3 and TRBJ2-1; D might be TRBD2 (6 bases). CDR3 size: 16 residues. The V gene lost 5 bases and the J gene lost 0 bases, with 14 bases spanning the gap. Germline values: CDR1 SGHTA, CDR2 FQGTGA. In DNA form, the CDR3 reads TGTGCCAGCAGCCCTCTAGCGAGAGCCTCCTACAATGAGCAGTTCTTC. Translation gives CASSPLARASYNEQFF. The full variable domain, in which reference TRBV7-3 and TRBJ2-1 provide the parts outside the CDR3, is GAGVSQTPSNKVTEKGKYVELRCDPISGHTALYWYRQSLGQGPEFLIYFQGTGAADDSGLPNDRFFAVRPEGSVSTLKIQRTERGDSAVYLCASSPLARASYNEQFFGPGTRLTVL.

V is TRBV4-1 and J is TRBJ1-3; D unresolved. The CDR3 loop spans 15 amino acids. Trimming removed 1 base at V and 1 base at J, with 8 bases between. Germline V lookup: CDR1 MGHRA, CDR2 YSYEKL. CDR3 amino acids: CASSQGPGSGNTIYF. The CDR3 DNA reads TGCGCCAGCAGCCAAGGCCCGGGGTCTGGAAACACCATATATTTT.

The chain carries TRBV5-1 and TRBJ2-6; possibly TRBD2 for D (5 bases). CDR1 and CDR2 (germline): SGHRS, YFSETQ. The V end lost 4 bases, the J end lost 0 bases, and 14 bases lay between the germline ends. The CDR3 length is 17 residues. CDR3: CASSPLALGSGANVLTF. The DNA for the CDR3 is TGCGCCAGCAGCCCCCTAGCCCTGGGCTCTGGGGCCAACGTCCTGACTTTC. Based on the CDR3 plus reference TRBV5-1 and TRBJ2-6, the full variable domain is KAGVTQTPRYLIKTRGQQVTLSCSPISGHRSVSWYQQTPGQGLQFLFEYFSETQRNKGNFPGRFSGRQFSNSRSEMNVSTLELGDSALYLCASSPLALGSGANVLTFGAGSRLTVL.

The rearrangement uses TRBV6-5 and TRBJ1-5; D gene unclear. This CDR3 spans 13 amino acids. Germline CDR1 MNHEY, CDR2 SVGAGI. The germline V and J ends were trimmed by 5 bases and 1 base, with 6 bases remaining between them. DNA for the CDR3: TGTGCCAGCAGTCTACAGAGCAATCAGCCCCAGCATTTT. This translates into CASSLQSNQPQHF.

In DNA, the CDR3 is TGTGCCAGCGGTCGGGAGCCTACCTACGAGCAGTACTTC. Translated: CASGREPTYEQYF. The chain carries TRBV7-2 and TRBJ2-7; D possibly corresponds to TRBD2 (6 bases). CDR1 is SGHTA, CDR2 FQGNSA, per germline. V lost 8 bases and J 2 bases, leaving 13 bases between the germline ends. The CDR3 loop spans 13 amino acids.

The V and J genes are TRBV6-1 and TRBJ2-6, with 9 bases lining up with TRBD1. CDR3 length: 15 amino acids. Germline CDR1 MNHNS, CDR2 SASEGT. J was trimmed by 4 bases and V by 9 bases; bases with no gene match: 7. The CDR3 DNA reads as TGTGCCAGTTCGGGACAGGGCAGAGGGGCCAACGTCCTGACTTTC. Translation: CASSGQGRGANVLTF.

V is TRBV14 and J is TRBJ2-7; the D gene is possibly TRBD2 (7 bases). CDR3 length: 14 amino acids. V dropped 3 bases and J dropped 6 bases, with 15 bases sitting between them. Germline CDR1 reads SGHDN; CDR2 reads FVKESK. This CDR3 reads CASSHRGAGSEQYF. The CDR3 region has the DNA TGTGCCAGCAGCCACCGGGGGGCCGGGAGCGAGCAGTACTTC.

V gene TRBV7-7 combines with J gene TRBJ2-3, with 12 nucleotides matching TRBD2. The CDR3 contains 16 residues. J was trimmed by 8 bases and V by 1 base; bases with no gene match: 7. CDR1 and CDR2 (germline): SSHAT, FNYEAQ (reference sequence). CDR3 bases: TGTGCCAGCAGCTTAGAACTAGCGGGAGGATTTGGTACGCAGTATTTT. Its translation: CASSLELAGGFGTQYF.

The CDR3 spells CASRTRTTRPGELFF. As DNA, the CDR3 is TGTGCCAGCAGGACGCGGACCACCAGACCCGGGGAGCTGTTTTTT. The chain has TRBV28 and TRBJ2-2; D remains ambiguous. Germline V gives CDR1 MDHEN, CDR2 SYDVKM. This CDR3 has 15 amino acids. V dropped 6 bases and J dropped 6 bases, with 17 bases sitting between them.

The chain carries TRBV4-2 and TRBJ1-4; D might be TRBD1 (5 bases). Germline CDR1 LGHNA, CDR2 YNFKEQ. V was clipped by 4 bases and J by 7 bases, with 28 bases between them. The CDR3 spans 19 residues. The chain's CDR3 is CASSRGPPATTGGGEKLFF. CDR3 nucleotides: TGTGCCAGCAGCCGGGGTCCTCCGGCAACCACTGGGGGTGGTGAAAAACTGTTTTTT.